The T cell receptor (beta chain) described here comes from a study of blood T cells in healthy people across ages. Notes on the study in general: The recorded TCR beta diversity per million T cells decreased in a roughly linear manner with age.

As regards this clonotype: Its antigen is undetermined.

With a J-beta primer mix and a sample-barcoded 5' primer, a second PCR ran about 7 to 11 cycles. TCRdb analysed the 5' RACE reads with MiXCR anew, one entry per CDR3 protein. The top ten hold roughly 22% of the sample, which has more than 550,000 distinct CDR3 sequences, over 20% seen once. This CDR3 is 13 amino acids long. The V and J ends lost 5 bases and 12 bases, in that order; junction bases with no gene match: 9. The germline gives CDR1 SGHTA, CDR2 FQGNSA. Sequencing was done on a sample of blood. This chain joins TRBV7-2 and TRBJ2-1, with TRBD2 matching 8 bases. The source is a man between 65 and 80 years old in good health. This chain's CDR3 is CASSDPFSGVQFF. DNA of the CDR3: TGTGCCAGCAGCGACCCCTTTAGCGGGGTGCAGTTCTTC.